This T cell receptor (beta chain) was recovered during a study of shared clonotypes between healthy human individuals. Study outcomes and limitations: As a rule, naive subsets had a larger estimated richness than memory subsets.

Looked up from germline, CDR1 is SGHDN and CDR2 is FVKESK. This CDR3 has 12 amino acids. Trimming took 4 bases from V and 3 from J, leaving 7 bases between them. Cells designated naive CD8 were CD45RO-negative and were positively selected for CCR7, with terminally differentiated effector memory CD45RA+ cells excluded. Notes on this clone: The antigen is unknown.

The input for sorted-subset replicate PCRs was about 210 ng DNA, tens of thousands of T cell genomes. Sequencing was performed with immunoSEQ multiplex PCR; in TCRdb, only in-frame clones are kept and a portion is missing. This table has roughly 2.1 million clones, about 92% appearing once. The receptor's source is a young man in good health. Some clones in this sample may be carry-over from other donors' samples. This chain uses TRBV14 with TRBJ2-7; TRBD2 is a possible D gene (5 bases). Sequencing input: naive CD8+ T cells from PBMCs. The CDR3 loop is CASSLDFYEQYF. DNA of the CDR3: TGTGCCAGCAGCCTGGACTTCTACGAGCAGTACTTC.